These T cell receptor beta chains were read from a single sample in a study of T cell changes during pregnancy in multiple sclerosis. Method: immunoSEQ multiplex PCR; TCRdb's copy keeps in-frame clones and lacks some. The table has tens of thousands of clones, 90% seen once. The source material was peripheral blood, sampled after pregnancy. The receptor set was obtained from a female donor in good health, enrolled as a control in a pregnancy study. CDR3s leave out the opening cysteine and the closing phenylalanine or tryptophan.

V: TRBV7-8; J: TRBJ2-2; CDR3: ASWGRANTGELF
V: TRBV7-8; J: TRBJ1-5; CDR3: ASSWMRRDGNQPQH
V: TRBV6-6; J: TRBJ2-2; CDR3: ASTYSGGPNTGELF
V: TRBV5-5; J: TRBJ1-1; CDR3: ASSLGPTGYDTEAF
V: TRBV6-6; J: TRBJ1-4; CDR3: ASSYSGGDEKLF
V: TRBV6-4; J: TRBJ2-1; CDR3: ASSPGSSGVGEQF
V: TRBV14; J: TRBJ2-5; CDR3: ASNHRRETQY
V: TRBV7-8; J: TRBJ2-3; CDR3: ASSSERGATATDTQY
V: TRBV5-4; J: TRBJ1-1; CDR3: ASSLELRGAF
V: TRBV11-3; J: TRBJ1-3; CDR3: ASSLRDRDSISGNTIY
V: TRBV6-5; J: TRBJ1-2; CDR3: ASSRSTEFNYGYT
V: TRBV18; J: TRBJ1-6; CDR3: ASSPPGQEWNSPLH
V: TRBV28; J: TRBJ1-1; CDR3: ASGSTGGDLSAF
V: TRBV12-5; J: TRBJ1-6; CDR3: ASGTLGGPNSPLH
V: TRBV5-6; J: TRBJ1-3; CDR3: ASSLRSFAGNTIY
V: TRBV5-4; J: TRBJ1-2; CDR3: ASSEPGPWPLTGYGYT
V: TRBV5-1; J: TRBJ2-5; CDR3: ASSRSTGARSRETQY
V: TRBV19; J: TRBJ2-3; CDR3: ASSIDGSGGDTQY
V: TRBV7-2; J: TRBJ1-3; CDR3: ASSLVTGNTIY
V: TRBV28; J: TRBJ2-7; CDR3: ASGQNYEQY
V: TRBV28; J: TRBJ1-2; CDR3: ASRIGGTGDPYGYT
V: TRBV7-3; J: TRBJ2-5; CDR3: ASSRGLAGQETQY